The 13 T cell receptor beta chains below come from one sample, sequenced in a study of blood T cells in healthy people across ages. PCR was performed a second time for roughly 7 to 12 cycles using a sample-barcoded 5' primer and a J-beta primer mix. MiXCR was run by TCRdb on the 5' RACE reads, yielding one entry per CDR3 protein. The profile shows 1.5 million to 2 million distinct CDR3 sequences, about 49% of them singletons. Input material: blood. The receptors originated from a woman in her thirties or forties in good health.

This clonotype has a handful of counts. V is TRBV6-6 and J is TRBJ2-3; 9 bases agree with TRBD2. Germline-derived CDR1 and CDR2 are MNHNY and SVGAGI (reference sequence). This CDR3 has 17 amino acids. The J segment lost 4 bases and the V segment lost 6 bases, leaving 14 bases of the junction unmatched. The CDR3, as DNA: TGTGCCAGCAGCCCAACGCGGCTGGCGGGGGGGGCAGATACGCAGTATTTT. This translates into CASSPTRLAGGADTQYF.

In its sample, this clonotype was seen a few times. The rearrangement uses TRBV4-1 and TRBJ2-1, with TRBD2 matching 8 bases. With V trimmed by 1 base and J by 6 bases, 11 bases remained unmatched. Germline-derived CDR1 and CDR2 are MGHRA and YSYEKL. CDR3 length equals 17 residues. CDR3 sequence reads: CASSQGRGGAGFNEQFF. CDR3 nucleotides: TGCGCCAGCAGCCAAGGACGGGGGGGTGCTGGCTTCAATGAGCAGTTCTTC.

V gene TRBV9 combines with J gene TRBJ2-1, with 9 bases identical to TRBD1. V trimming: 2 bases; J trimming: 9 bases; junction bases outside the gene matches: 12. The germline V gene encodes CDR1 SGDLS and CDR2 YYNGEE. The CDR3 spans 16 residues. The CDR3 here is CASSVTGGPLGGEQFF. Here the CDR3 DNA reads TGTGCCAGCAGCGTGACAGGGGGTCCACTTGGAGGTGAGCAGTTCTTC.

The chain joins TRBV4-3 to TRBJ1-2; D is unresolved. V gave up 0 bases and J gave up 7 bases, with 9 bases separating them. Per the germline V gene, CDR1 is LGHNA and CDR2 is YSLEER. This CDR3 region has 13 residues. CDR3 region: CASSQDLQAGYTF. CDR3 coding DNA: TGCGCCAGCAGCCAAGATCTCCAGGCTGGCTACACCTTC.

The CDR3 region is CASSLLAPLLSSTDTQYF. In nucleotides, the CDR3 is TGTGCCAGCAGCCTATTAGCACCACTTCTATCTAGCACAGATACGCAGTATTTT. This chain connects TRBV4-2 to TRBJ2-3; D not resolved. Trimming stripped 4 bases from V and 0 bases from J, with 20 bases between. The CDR3 length is 18 residues. Germline V CDR1 and CDR2: LGHNA, YNFKEQ.

This clonotype appeared a few times. The gene calls are TRBV29-1 and TRBJ2-3; D may be TRBD2 (6 bases). Per the germline V gene, CDR1 is SQVTM and CDR2 is ANQGSEA. The CDR3 totals 15 residues. V was pared by 8 bases and J by 1 base, with 19 bases between. CDR3 region: CSYKRGSGRTDTQYF. CDR3 DNA sequence: TGCAGCTACAAACGGGGCAGCGGGCGCACAGATACGCAGTATTTT.

The chain uses TRBV6-5 and TRBJ1-6; D is ambiguous. Trimming took off 4 bases at V and 1 base at J, with 14 bases between the two ends. Germline V lookup: CDR1 MNHEY, CDR2 SVGAGI. This CDR3 spans 17 amino acids. The CDR3 DNA is TGTGCCAGCAGTTGGGAGACTAGGAGGTCCTATAATTCACCCCTCCACTTT. Translating gives CASSWETRRSYNSPLHF.

In its sample, this clonotype was seen a few times. The chain is built from TRBV18 and TRBJ1-5; the match to TRBD1 covers 10 bases. The V gene end was trimmed by 5 bases and the J gene end by 5 bases; junction bases not matched to a gene: 18. Germline CDR1 reads KGHSH; CDR2 reads LQKENI. The CDR3 runs to 19 residues. The CDR3 reads CASSYNPFRTGGVDQPQHF. The CDR3 DNA is TGTGCCAGCTCATACAACCCCTTTAGGACAGGGGGTGTTGATCAGCCCCAGCATTTT.

The V and J genes are TRBV27 and TRBJ2-7; TRBD2 aligns across 8 bases. TRBJ2-5 matches the DNA end more closely, so the J call is doubtful. CDR3 length equals 16 residues. Germline lookup yields CDR1 MNHEY and CDR2 SMNVEV (reference sequence). As DNA, the CDR3 is TGTGCCAGCAGTTTAAACTCCGCGGGGGGTAGGGAGACCCAGTACTTC. Amino acids: CASSLNSAGGRETQYF.

This chain connects TRBV7-2 to TRBJ2-5, with D unresolved. The CDR3 extends over 13 amino acids. V lost 4 bases, J lost 5 bases, and 11 bases lay in between. Germline V gene lookup returns CDR1 SGHTA and CDR2 FQGNSA. The CDR3 loop reads CASSSRTAETQYF. The CDR3 region has the DNA TGTGCCAGCAGCTCCAGGACGGCTGAGACCCAGTACTTC.

The genes are TRBV6-1 and TRBJ2-1; D ambiguous. Per the germline V gene, CDR1 is MNHNS and CDR2 is SASEGT. The CDR3 is 12 amino acids. Trimming shortened V by 2 bases and J by 10 bases, and 9 bases separated the two germline ends. The CDR3 DNA reads TGTGCCAGCAGTGAATTTGTCTACGAGCAGTTCTTC. Its translation: CASSEFVYEQFF.

The rearrangement joins TRBV20-1 to TRBJ1-5, with unresolved D. Germline lookup yields CDR1 DFQATT and CDR2 SNEGSKA (reference sequence). This CDR3 spans 13 amino acids. Trimming shortened V by 1 base and J by 2 bases, and 6 bases separated the two germline ends. CDR3 nucleotide sequence: TGCAGTGCTAGAGTGGAGGGCAATCAGCCCCAGCATTTT. Its translation: CSARVEGNQPQHF.

V is TRBV4-1 and J is TRBJ2-1; D ambiguous. V gave up 0 bases and J gave up 0 bases, with 9 bases separating them. Germline V gives CDR1 MGHRA, CDR2 YSYEKL. The length of the CDR3 is 16 residues. This chain's CDR3 is CASSQDQASSYNEQFF. DNA for the CDR3: TGCGCCAGCAGCCAAGATCAGGCCAGCTCCTACAATGAGCAGTTCTTC.